The next 29 T cell receptor beta chains were all read from a single sample in a study of identical twins. MiXCR, run by TCRdb on the 5' RACE reads, gives a single entry per CDR3 protein. This sample carries 1.5 million to 2 million distinct CDR3 sequences, roughly 35% of them seen once, and the ten largest clones take 0.25% to 0.3%. Input material: cord blood. The origin of the receptors is a newborn girl in good health.

This clonotype was seen a handful of times. The chain links TRBV20-1 to TRBJ2-2; 8 bases are shared with TRBD2. The CDR3 spans 16 residues. From germline, CDR1 is DFQATT and CDR2 SNEGSKA (reference sequence). V lost 4 bases to trimming and J lost 7 bases; unmatched junction nucleotides: 14. CDR3 in amino acids: CSATVAGPPYGGELFF. Here the CDR3 DNA reads TGCAGTGCTACTGTAGCGGGGCCACCCTATGGCGGGGAGCTGTTTTTT.

V gene TRBV21-1 combines with J gene TRBJ1-5. TRBV21-1 is classified as a pseudogene. The CDR3 runs 12 residues. The CDR3, as DNA: TGTGCCAGCAGCAAAGGGTATCAGCCCCAGCATTTT. Amino acid sequence: CASSKGYQPQHF.

The chain employs TRBV12-3 or TRBV12-4 and TRBJ2-7, with unresolved D. The CDR3 covers 15 residues. The V end lost 3 bases, the J end lost 0 bases, and 12 bases lay between the germline ends. This CDR3 reads CASSFLGSTSYEQYF. The CDR3 DNA sequence: TGTGCCAGCAGTTTTCTAGGCTCTACCTCCTACGAGCAGTACTTC.

This clonotype was counted a few times. This chain connects TRBV28 to TRBJ2-7, with TRBD2 as a possible D gene (6 bases). The CDR3 is 14 residues long. Germline CDR1 is MDHEN and CDR2 is SYDVKM. Trimming removed 5 bases from V and 6 bases from J, with 17 bases in between. In DNA, the CDR3 is TGTGCCAGCAGTCTGACCGGGACTTCCGCCGAGCAGTACTTC. Protein sequence: CASSLTGTSAEQYF.

This clonotype was found many times. The rearrangement joins TRBV20-1 to TRBJ2-1, with 7 bases fitting TRBD2. Germline values: CDR1 DFQATT, CDR2 SNEGSKA (reference sequence). The CDR3 has 12 residues. With V trimmed by 4 bases and J by 5 bases, 2 bases remained unmatched. The CDR3 loop reads CSAIAGDNEQFF. The DNA for the CDR3 is TGCAGTGCTATCGCGGGAGACAATGAGCAGTTCTTC.

The V and J genes are TRBV7-2 and TRBJ2-7; D is unresolved. Trimming left V 5 bases short and J 0 bases short, with 23 bases between. CDR1 and CDR2 (germline): SGHTA, FQGNSA. The CDR3 loop spans 18 amino acids. CDR3: CASSQHKGAPPNSYEQYF. The CDR3 nucleotides read TGTGCCAGCAGCCAACACAAGGGTGCCCCCCCCAACTCCTACGAGCAGTACTTC.

This chain's CDR3 is CSARDSFLAGGDTDTQYF. The CDR3 DNA reads as TGCAGTGCTAGAGATTCGTTTCTAGCGGGAGGTGACACAGATACGCAGTATTTT. This chain joins TRBV20-1 and TRBJ2-3, with 11 bases identical to TRBD2. CDR1 DFQATT and CDR2 SNEGSKA come from the germline V gene (reference sequence). The CDR3 spans 18 residues. Unmatched junction bases numbered 10, after V lost 0 bases and J lost 2 bases.

This clonotype showed up many times. V and J are TRBV20-1 and TRBJ2-5; 8 nucleotides align to TRBD2. The V gene's germline CDR1 is DFQATT and CDR2 SNEGSKA (reference sequence). This CDR3 contains 12 residues. The V and J ends lost 5 bases and 4 bases, in that order; junction bases with no gene match: 3. Here the CDR3 DNA reads TGCAGTGCTCCTACTAGCGGAGAGACCCAGTACTTC. This sequence encodes CSAPTSGETQYF.

The chain joins TRBV6-5 to TRBJ2-7, with 11 bases identical to TRBD2. This CDR3 region has 15 residues. Looked up from germline, CDR1 is MNHEY and CDR2 is SVGAGI. Germline trimming cut 6 bases from V and 5 bases from J; bases unmatched to any gene: 9. CDR3 residues: CASSRRLAGNNEQYF. The CDR3 bases are TGTGCCAGCAGCCGTAGACTAGCGGGAAACAACGAGCAGTACTTC.

V usage is TRBV3-1 and J usage is TRBJ2-5, with 12 bases aligning to TRBD2. The CDR3 has 17 residues. V shed 5 bases and J 6 bases; nucleotides not matched to a gene: 13. Germline loops: CDR1 LGHDT, CDR2 YNNKEL (reference sequence). The CDR3 is CASSLRPTSGSLKTQYF. Here the CDR3 DNA reads TGTGCCAGCAGCTTGCGCCCGACTAGCGGGAGTTTAAAGACCCAGTACTTC.

The J gene is TRBJ1-6, the V gene TRBV6-1, with 8 bases lining up with TRBD1. The V and J ends lost 11 bases and 5 bases, in that order; junction bases with no gene match: 5. The germline CDR1 and CDR2 sequences are MNHNS and SASEGT. CDR3 length: 13 amino acids. CDR3 DNA sequence: TGTGCCTCTAAGACAGGGGATAATTCACCCCTCCACTTT. It specifies CASKTGDNSPLHF.

The chain employs TRBV12-3 or TRBV12-4 and TRBJ1-6, with TRBD1 matching 7 bases. CDR3 length equals 15 residues. The trim removed 6 bases at V and 7 bases at J, leaving 9 bases unmatched. The CDR3 loop reads CASSPGAGGNSPLHF. Here the CDR3 DNA reads TGTGCCAGCAGCCCTGGGGCAGGGGGAAATTCACCCCTCCACTTT.

The rearrangement uses TRBV27 and TRBJ1-1, with D maybe TRBD1 (5 bases). V was clipped by 8 bases and J by 1 base, with 14 bases between them. The CDR3 has 14 amino acids. Germline V lookup: CDR1 MNHEY, CDR2 SMNVEV (reference sequence). The DNA of the CDR3 is TGTGCCAGCTCCCGCTCGGGGGGGAACACTGAAGCTTTCTTT. Protein: CASSRSGGNTEAFF.

The rearrangement uses TRBV7-9 and TRBJ2-3, with 8 bases matching TRBD1. The CDR3 is 14 amino acids. Germline CDR1 is SEHNR and CDR2 is FQNEAQ (reference sequence). The ends lost 6 bases at V and 5 bases at J; junction bases unmatched: 7. The CDR3 coding sequence is TGTGCCAGCAGAAGGCAGGGGGCGGGAGATACGCAGTATTTT. It is translated as CASRRQGAGDTQYF.

The J gene is TRBJ1-5, the V gene TRBV10-3; 8 nucleotides agree with TRBD1. The CDR3 spans 15 residues. Germline CDR1 reads ENHRY; CDR2 reads SYGVKD. Germline trimming cut 6 bases from V and 2 bases from J; bases unmatched to any gene: 6. The CDR3 protein is CAISSGQAGNQPQHF. The CDR3 DNA is TGTGCCATCAGCTCGGGACAGGCGGGCAATCAGCCCCAGCATTTT.

This clonotype was seen more than once but under ten times. This rearrangement joins TRBV5-1 to TRBJ2-7; possible D gene TRBD1, 6 bases. The CDR3 is made up of 15 amino acids. Trimming took 4 bases from V and 3 from J, leaving 17 bases between them. The germline gives CDR1 SGHRS, CDR2 YFSETQ. The CDR3 is CASSLLQGPGYEQYF. The CDR3 DNA reads TGCGCCAGCAGCCTATTACAGGGTCCGGGCTACGAGCAGTACTTC.

This clonotype was detected a few times. This chain links TRBV20-1 with TRBJ2-7, with D maybe TRBD2 (5 bases). This CDR3 spans 13 amino acids. Trimming cost V 3 bases and J 3 bases, with 12 bases left between them. Germline V gives CDR1 DFQATT, CDR2 SNEGSKA (reference sequence). Here the CDR3 DNA reads TGCAGTGCTAGCGGGAACACCCGCTACGAGCAGTACTTC. Encoded protein: CSASGNTRYEQYF.

CDR3 amino acids: CASSQDPQGVGNEKLFF. The CDR3 coding sequence is TGTGCCAGCAGCCAAGACCCCCAGGGGGTAGGGAATGAAAAACTGTTTTTT. The chain joins TRBV3-1 to TRBJ1-4, with 7 positions matching TRBD1. CDR1 is LGHDT, CDR2 YNNKEL, per germline (reference sequence). With V trimmed by 0 bases and J by 5 bases, 9 bases remained unmatched. The CDR3 has 17 amino acids. The variable domain in full, completed from reference TRBV3-1 and TRBJ1-4, reads DTAVSQTPKYLVTQMGNDKSIKCEQNLGHDTMYWYKQDSKKFLKIMFSYNNKELIINETVPNRFSPKSPDKAHLNLHINSLELGDSAVYFCASSQDPQGVGNEKLFFGSGTQLSVL.

In its sample, this clonotype was seen a few times. The chain links TRBV29-1 to TRBJ2-5; no firm D call. The germline gives CDR1 SQVTM, CDR2 ANQGSEA. The CDR3 sequence is 12 residues long. V was cut by 4 bases and J by 1 base, with 7 bases left in between. The CDR3 region is CSVVQSQETQYF. The CDR3 region has the DNA TGCAGCGTTGTACAGTCCCAAGAGACCCAGTACTTC.

The rearrangement links TRBV20-1 to TRBJ2-4; 7 bases map to TRBD1. Germline V CDR1 and CDR2: DFQATT, SNEGSKA (reference sequence). V lost 5 bases and J lost 0; bases outside the gene matches: 13. This CDR3 spans 17 amino acids. The CDR3 DNA reads as TGCAGTGCTTCTAAGGCAGGGGGTCTAGTAGCCAAAAACATTCAGTACTTC. Translating it yields CSASKAGGLVAKNIQYF.

The DNA for the CDR3 is TGTGCCATCAGCCCGACTAGCCACAATGAGCAGTACTTC. Translation: CAISPTSHNEQYF. The rearrangement links TRBV10-3 to TRBJ2-5, with TRBD2 matching over 7 bases. This CDR3 has 13 amino acids. Germline-derived CDR1 and CDR2 are ENHRY and SYGVKD. V trimming: 6 bases; J trimming: 11 bases; junction bases outside the gene matches: 12.

The rearrangement links TRBV12-3 or TRBV12-4 to TRBJ2-3; D gene ambiguous. V lost 7 bases and J 5 bases, leaving 19 bases between the germline ends. The CDR3 is 15 amino acids. As DNA, the CDR3 is TGTGCCAGCATAGGTACCCTTGCTTTCCGAGATACGCAGTATTTT. Encoded protein: CASIGTLAFRDTQYF.

This clonotype was recorded at least ten times. The chain uses TRBV5-1 and TRBJ2-3, with D tentatively TRBD2 (5 bases). The CDR3 length is 15 residues. V dropped 4 bases and J dropped 2 bases, with 14 bases sitting between them. In germline, CDR1 is SGHRS, CDR2 YFSETQ. In DNA form, the CDR3 reads TGCGCCAGCAGCCCACGGACTGGCAACACAGATACGCAGTATTTT. It encodes CASSPRTGNTDTQYF.

The chain combines TRBV20-1 with TRBJ2-1, with 9 bases aligning to TRBD1. V trimming: 7 bases; J trimming: 8 bases; junction bases outside the gene matches: 9. Germline assignment: CDR1 DFQATT and CDR2 SNEGSKA (reference sequence). CDR3 length: 13 residues. CDR3 DNA sequence: TGCAGTGGGCCGGGACAGGGCTTCGATGAGCAGTTCTTC. Amino acid sequence: CSGPGQGFDEQFF.

This clonotype was detected a few times. The genes are TRBV12-3 or TRBV12-4 and TRBJ2-1; a weak D match, TRBD1 (5 bases). V shed 10 bases and J shed 1 base, with 11 bases lying between them. The CDR3 loop spans 13 amino acids. The CDR3 loop reads CATGSGSYNEQFF. CDR3 DNA sequence: TGTGCCACAGGGTCAGGGTCCTACAATGAGCAGTTCTTC.

The sample holds a few counts of this clonotype. The chain combines TRBV6-6 with TRBJ1-5; D remains ambiguous. The CDR3 runs to 13 residues. V was cut by 2 bases and J by 6 bases, with 8 bases left in between. Germline CDR1 is MNHNY and CDR2 is SVGAGI (reference sequence). This chain's CDR3 is CASSYDKGQPQHF. The DNA for the CDR3 is TGTGCCAGCAGTTACGATAAGGGTCAGCCCCAGCATTTT.

The V gene is TRBV6-2 or TRBV6-3, the J gene TRBJ1-1; D call uncertain. The CDR3 spans 13 residues. V was pared by 0 bases and J by 1 base, with 3 bases between. Germline V gene lookup returns CDR1 MNHEY and CDR2 SVGEGT. The chain's CDR3 is CASSYSSNTEAFF. CDR3 nucleotide sequence: TGTGCCAGCAGTTACTCTTCGAACACTGAAGCTTTCTTT.

The genes are TRBV6-1 and TRBJ2-1; tentative D call: TRBD1 (5 bases). The CDR3 contains 15 residues. The germline V gene has CDR1 MNHNS and CDR2 SASEGT. V lost 3 bases to trimming and J lost 2 bases, with 11 bases between them. The CDR3: CASSDGVGAYNEQFF. The DNA of the CDR3 is TGTGCCAGCAGTGATGGTGTAGGGGCCTACAATGAGCAGTTCTTC.

The chain combines TRBV24-1 with TRBJ2-3; 12 bases are a match to TRBD2. V lost 3 bases to trimming and J lost 4 bases; unmatched junction nucleotides: 4. This CDR3 contains 16 residues. Germline V gene sequence: CDR1 KGHDR, CDR2 SFDVKD. The CDR3 spells CATSDPTSGGPDTQYF. CDR3 DNA sequence: TGTGCCACCAGTGATCCGACTAGCGGGGGCCCAGATACGCAGTATTTT.